What follows are 30 T cell receptor beta chains derived from one specimen sequenced in a study of blood T cells in healthy people across ages. With a J-beta primer mix and a sample-barcoded 5' primer, a second PCR ran about 6 to 11 cycles. A single record per CDR3 protein comes from TCRdb applying MiXCR to the 5' RACE reads. The table shows more than 600,000 distinct CDR3 sequences, with around 25% occurring only once. Another study also made use of these data, one on T cells of mothers and their children.

The sequencing input was blood. The receptors originated from a boy aged 10-17 years in good health.

The gene calls are TRBV4-1 and TRBJ2-7; D unclear. Germline V CDR1 and CDR2: MGHRA, YSYEKL. CDR3 length equals 17 residues. V lost 1 base to trimming and J lost 2 bases, with 18 bases between them. This CDR3 is CASSQGTPALRTYEQYF. The CDR3 bases are TGCGCCAGCAGCCAAGGCACACCAGCGCTTCGAACCTACGAGCAGTACTTC.

This sequence joins TRBV12-3 or TRBV12-4 and TRBJ1-2; no reliable D call. This CDR3 comprises 17 residues. The V end lost 5 bases, the J end lost 4 bases, and 23 bases lay between the germline ends. The CDR3 is CASSPAGLGLAGYGYTF. The CDR3 bases are TGTGCCAGCAGTCCCGCGGGGTTGGGTCTCGCGGGCTATGGCTACACCTTC.

This chain uses TRBV9 with TRBJ2-1, with a tentative D call TRBD2 (6 bases). The CDR3 sequence is 15 residues long. The V gene's germline CDR1 is SGDLS and CDR2 YYNGEE. V was pared by 3 bases and J by 4 bases, with 14 bases between. Written as DNA, the CDR3 is TGTGCCAGCAGCGGACCGCGGGCGGGGTACAATGAGCAGTTCTTC. Translating gives CASSGPRAGYNEQFF.

This clonotype has just a few counts. The chain couples TRBV27 to TRBJ2-1; D is perhaps TRBD2 (6 bases). The CDR3 has 14 amino acids. Deletions cut 6 bases from V and 8 bases from J, with 17 bases between. CDR1 and CDR2 (germline): MNHEY, SMNVEV (reference sequence). The CDR3 DNA sequence: TGTGCCAGCAGGTCGGGACTCCCTCTAGATGAGCAGTTCTTC. It encodes CASRSGLPLDEQFF.

The chain uses TRBV29-1 and TRBJ2-5; 9 bases are shared with TRBD2. Germline CDR1 and CDR2: SQVTM and ANQGSEA. After removal of 3 bases from V and 3 bases from J, the junction contained 11 bases not matched to a gene. This CDR3 has 16 residues. This chain's CDR3 is CSVDGREGLGEETQYF. In DNA form, the CDR3 reads TGCAGCGTTGATGGGCGGGAGGGCCTAGGTGAAGAGACCCAGTACTTC.

This clonotype was found a few times. The V call is TRBV27, the J call TRBJ2-7, with 9 bases fitting TRBD2. The CDR3 is made up of 17 amino acids. Trimming cost V 0 bases and J 3 bases; bases outside gene matches: 9. Germline loops: CDR1 MNHEY, CDR2 SMNVEV (reference sequence). The CDR3 DNA sequence: TGTGCCAGCAGTTTATCCTACGGGGAGCGGGGGGACTACGAGCAGTACTTC. As protein: CASSLSYGERGDYEQYF.

This clonotype was picked up many times. V gene TRBV7-2 combines with J gene TRBJ2-5, with D perhaps TRBD2 (6 bases). CDR3 length: 12 amino acids. V lost 5 bases, J lost 9 bases, and 13 bases lay in between. Germline loops: CDR1 SGHTA, CDR2 FQGNSA. CDR3 nucleotides: TGTGCCAGCAGCCCTTCCTCGGGGGCCCAGTACTTC. Residues: CASSPSSGAQYF.

This clonotype turned up a few times. The chain links TRBV7-2 to TRBJ2-7; D is perhaps TRBD2 (5 bases). The CDR3 spans 12 residues. V lost 5 bases to trimming and J lost 5 bases, with 10 bases between them. Looked up from germline, CDR1 is SGHTA and CDR2 is FQGNSA. CDR3: CASSITRNEQYF. CDR3 in DNA: TGTGCCAGCAGCATCACTAGAAACGAGCAGTACTTC.

This chain links TRBV19 with TRBJ1-3; D might be TRBD1 (5 bases). Trimming pared 3 bases from V and 4 bases from J, leaving 16 bases between. This CDR3 spans 16 amino acids. Germline values: CDR1 LNHDA, CDR2 SQIVND (reference sequence). In nucleotides, the CDR3 is TGTGCCAGTAGTATCTCCAGGGCCAAGATCGGAAACACCATATATTTT. This encodes CASSISRAKIGNTIYF.

This clonotype has only a few counts. This chain links TRBV7-9 with TRBJ2-5, with a weak D call TRBD2 (6 bases). The J call may be faulty, since TRBJ2-7 better matches the DNA end. Per the germline V gene, CDR1 is SEHNR and CDR2 is FQNEAQ (reference sequence). The CDR3 is made up of 17 amino acids. This CDR3 reads CASSFGGSDNTLYEQYF. As DNA, the CDR3 is TGTGCCAGCAGTTTTGGGGGGAGCGACAACACACTCTACGAGCAGTACTTC.

The chain employs TRBV28 and TRBJ1-4; D gene unclear. Germline V lookup: CDR1 MDHEN, CDR2 SYDVKM. This CDR3 is built from 17 residues. V lost 1 base, J lost 2 bases, and 14 bases lay in between. The CDR3 is CASSLSYSTSTNEKLFF. The CDR3 nucleotides are TGTGCCAGCAGTTTATCCTACTCGACAAGTACTAATGAAAAACTGTTTTTT.

The chain recombines TRBV6-5 with TRBJ1-2; the D gene is possibly TRBD1 (6 bases). The germline V gene encodes CDR1 MNHEY and CDR2 SVGAGI. This CDR3 has 15 amino acids. V lost 2 bases to trimming and J lost 0 bases, with 10 bases between them. The CDR3 DNA sequence: TGTGCCAGCAGTTACGACAGGCTTGCTAACTATGGCTACACCTTC. Its protein product is CASSYDRLANYGYTF.

This chain links TRBV4-2 with TRBJ2-2; a weak D match, TRBD1 (6 bases). This CDR3 is 13 amino acids long. The V gene's germline CDR1 is LGHNA and CDR2 YNFKEQ. Trimming removed 8 bases at V and 3 bases at J, with 10 bases between. CDR3 sequence (DNA): TGTGCCAGCGCCAAGGGGGACACCGGGGAGCTGTTTTTT. Amino acids: CASAKGDTGELFF.

The table lists this clonotype with a few counts. The chain carries TRBV5-1 and TRBJ1-2; D is possibly TRBD1 (5 bases). The CDR3 covers 12 residues. Germline lookup yields CDR1 SGHRS and CDR2 YFSETQ. V lost 4 bases to trimming and J lost 11 bases, with 15 bases between them. CDR3 region: CASSLDSEWYTF. As DNA, the CDR3 is TGCGCCAGCAGCCTCGACAGCGAGTGGTACACCTTC.

This clonotype was counted only a few times. The chain carries TRBV6-2 or TRBV6-3 and TRBJ2-3; D possibly corresponds to TRBD2 (5 bases). Between the trimmed V and J ends, which lost 2 bases and 6 bases, there was a span of 9 bases. The CDR3 contains 13 residues. The germline CDR1 and CDR2 sequences are MNHEY and SVGEGT. Written as DNA, the CDR3 is TGTGCCAGCAGTTACGATTCGGGGGATACGCAGTATTTT. It specifies CASSYDSGDTQYF.

This clonotype was seen a handful of times. The chain combines TRBV7-3 with TRBJ2-5; a possible D gene is TRBD1 (6 bases). The J call may be faulty, since TRBJ2-1 better matches the DNA end. The germline V gene has CDR1 SGHTA and CDR2 FQGTGA. The CDR3 consists of 11 residues. CDR3 sequence reads: CASSLGQQQFF. CDR3 in DNA: TGTGCCAGCAGCTTAGGACAGCAGCAGTTCTTC.

The chain links TRBV15 to TRBJ1-6, with a weak D call TRBD1 (6 bases). The CDR3 length is 13 residues. Germline V gives CDR1 LNHNV, CDR2 YYDKDF (reference sequence). Deletions cut 1 base from V and 17 bases from J, with 15 bases between. In DNA form, the CDR3 reads TGTGCCACCAGCAGAGGGACAAGGGACACGGTCCACTTT. Protein sequence: CATSRGTRDTVHF.

A remark on this clonotype: Since the CDR3 does not end with the conserved phenylalanine or tryptophan, this likely comes from a read error. The chain employs TRBV7-9 and TRBJ1-1; D ambiguous. The CDR3 length is 12 residues. Germline V gives CDR1 SEHNR, CDR2 FQNEAQ (reference sequence). The V end lost 3 bases, the J end lost 8 bases, and 10 bases lay between the germline ends. CDR3 region: CASSFWTAEAFL. The CDR3 DNA is TGTGCCAGCAGCTTTTGGACGGCCGAAGCTTTCCTT.

The chain couples TRBV7-2 to TRBJ2-5, with D possibly being TRBD2 (6 bases). Deletions cut 5 bases from V and 5 bases from J, with 24 bases between. Germline CDR1 and CDR2: SGHTA and FQGNSA. The CDR3 is made up of 17 amino acids. CDR3 residues: CASSQPGAGTRRETQYF. The CDR3 DNA reads TGTGCCAGCAGCCAGCCTGGGGCGGGAACTAGGAGGGAGACCCAGTACTTC. Filled out from reference TRBV7-2 and TRBJ2-5, the complete variable domain reads GAGVSQSPSNKVTEKGKDVELRCDPISGHTALYWYRQSLGQGLEFLIYFQGNSAPDKSGLPSDRFSAERTGGSVSTLTIQRTQQEDSAVYLCASSQPGAGTRRETQYFGPGTRLLVL.

The chain links TRBV5-6 to TRBJ2-7; a possible D gene is TRBD1 (6 bases). The DNA end lines up better with TRBJ2-1; the J call may be wrong. CDR1 is SGHDT and CDR2 is YYEEEE in the germline V gene. This CDR3 comprises 14 residues. The CDR3 loop is CASSLGTLLNEQFF. CDR3 bases: TGTGCCAGCAGCTTAGGGACACTGTTGAATGAGCAGTTCTTC.

The chain recombines TRBV21-1 with TRBJ1-3; the DNA was not used to check the table's D call, TRBD1. TRBV21-1 is designated a pseudogene. The CDR3 covers 22 residues. The CDR3: CASSNKDRQYIRVQGSGNTIYF. CDR3 nucleotides: TGTGCCAGCAGCAACAAAGACCGACAGTACATCCGAGTTCAGGGCTCTGGAAACACCATATATTTT.

The rearrangement links TRBV28 to TRBJ2-5; 10 bases are a match to TRBD2. The CDR3 contains 15 residues. The V segment lost 5 bases and the J segment 5 bases; nucleotides outside the gene matches: 8. CDR1 and CDR2 from the germline V gene are MDHEN and SYDVKM. CDR3 sequence: CASSTLAGVRETQYF. The DNA of the CDR3 is TGTGCCAGCAGTACCCTAGCGGGAGTTAGGGAGACCCAGTACTTC.

The chain uses TRBV5-1 and TRBJ2-4; 10 bases are shared with TRBD2. V shed 5 bases, J shed 5 bases, and the junction held 4 bases outside the gene matches. CDR3 size: 14 residues. From germline, CDR1 is SGHRS and CDR2 YFSETQ. CDR3 amino acids: CASRERGGQNIQYF. The CDR3 nucleotides are TGCGCCAGCAGAGAGCGGGGGGGACAAAACATTCAGTACTTC.

The genes are TRBV9 and TRBJ2-2; 12 nucleotides align to TRBD2. The trim removed 3 bases at V and 3 bases at J, leaving 18 bases unmatched. Germline V gene data show CDR1 as SGDLS and CDR2 as YYNGEE. The CDR3 loop spans 21 amino acids. The CDR3 is CASSAKDRVLAGGPHTGELFF. DNA of the CDR3: TGTGCCAGCAGCGCAAAGGACAGGGTCCTAGCGGGGGGGCCGCACACCGGGGAGCTGTTTTTT.

Comment on this clonotype: Because the CDR3 is missing its conserved closing phenylalanine or tryptophan, this is likely a read error. The rearrangement uses TRBV5-1 and TRBJ2-5; 11 nucleotides line up with TRBD1. The germline V gene has CDR1 SGHRS and CDR2 YFSETQ. The V gene end was trimmed by 6 bases and the J gene end by 5 bases; junction bases not matched to a gene: 6. The length of the CDR3 is 14 residues. The CDR3 sequence is CASTRGQGAETQYS. As DNA, the CDR3 is TGCGCCAGCACCAGAGGACAGGGGGCTGAGACCCAGTACTCC.

The chain is built from TRBV5-6 and TRBJ2-5; no clear D gene. The V gene's germline CDR1 is SGHDT and CDR2 YYEEEE. V lost 4 bases and J 5 bases, leaving 18 bases between the germline ends. CDR3 length: 15 residues. DNA of the CDR3: TGTGCCAGCAGCCCCCCACTGGGCTCGAGGGAGACCCAGTACTTC. Its protein product is CASSPPLGSRETQYF.

This clonotype turned up a few times. The chain combines TRBV5-1 with TRBJ1-2; TRBD1 aligns across 7 bases. The trim removed 1 base at V and 1 base at J, leaving 1 base unmatched. The germline V gene encodes CDR1 SGHRS and CDR2 YFSETQ. The CDR3 is 14 residues long. Here the CDR3 DNA reads TGCGCCAGCAGCTTGACAGGGGATAACTATGGCTACACCTTC. This gives the protein CASSLTGDNYGYTF.

This clonotype was detected only a few times. J is TRBJ2-3 and V is TRBV20-1, with 11 bases lining up with TRBD2. CDR1 and CDR2 from the germline V gene are DFQATT and SNEGSKA (reference sequence). The CDR3 sequence is 18 residues long. V lost 3 bases to trimming and J lost 0 bases; unmatched junction nucleotides: 11. The CDR3 DNA reads TGCAGTGCTAGCCCGGGGCCCCGGACTAGCGGGAGCACAGATACGCAGTATTTT. Residues: CSASPGPRTSGSTDTQYF.

The chain uses TRBV24-1 and TRBJ1-5, with D tentatively TRBD1 (6 bases). With 4 bases removed from V and 1 base from J, the gap between germline ends came to 7 bases. Per germline, CDR1 KGHDR and CDR2 SFDVKD. The CDR3 loop spans 14 amino acids. CDR3 sequence: CATSDQGSNQPQHF. DNA for the CDR3: TGTGCCACCAGTGACCAGGGGAGCAATCAGCCCCAGCATTTT.

The chain has TRBV27 and TRBJ2-1; D gene unclear. This CDR3 has 14 amino acids. Germline V gene data show CDR1 as MNHEY and CDR2 as SMNVEV (reference sequence). Trimming removed 5 bases at V and 5 bases at J, with 13 bases between. The CDR3: CASSRPDIDNEQFF. The CDR3 DNA reads as TGTGCCAGCAGTCGGCCAGACATCGACAATGAGCAGTTCTTC.